This T cell receptor (beta chain) appears in the sequencing data of a study of T cell responses to AZD1222 COVID-19 vaccine. Germline V gene sequence: CDR1 SGHTA, CDR2 FQGNSA. Trimming at V came to 7 bases and at J to 7 bases, leaving 9 bases not matched to a gene. The CDR3 has 13 amino acids. The method was immunoSEQ multiplex PCR; TCRdb's version includes in-frame clones alone and lacks a portion of them. Of about 130,000 clones in the sample, around 84% were seen once. The sequence derives from an adult in good health. The chain carries TRBV7-2 and TRBJ1-1; TRBD1 agrees at 7 bases. The source material was peripheral blood, sampled on day 0 of AZD1222 vaccination. CDR3 nucleotide sequence: TGTGCCAGCAAGAGGGGGCTCTTGAGTGAAGCTTTCTTT. It translates to CASKRGLLSEAFF.